This T cell receptor (beta chain) was sequenced for a study of Ad26.COV2.S vaccination and SARS-CoV-2 variants. Findings and limits, study-wide: The study found similar non-spike TCR breadth in vaccine and placebo recipients. An underestimation of total T cell responses may have resulted from the TCR breadth and depth analyses.

Data came from immunoSEQ multiplex PCR; TCRdb stores just in-frame clones and leaves some out. Counted here are over 400,000 clones, 92% occurring once; the ten biggest clones make up 1.5% to 2%. Treatment defined: approximately 18 received Ad26.COV2.S at low or high dose, single or two shots; 5 received placebo; per-sample allocation not given. Samples analyzed were those drawn on day 63 after the first vaccine or placebo injection. Aged 18-55 years, donor was enrolled in Boston in the early 2020s. Of note for this clone: The antigen remains undetermined.

The sequence came from a person between 18 and 65 years old who received the Ad26.COV2.S COVID-19 vaccine or a placebo. Specimen: peripheral blood, collected in a trial of Ad26.COV2.S vaccine versus placebo.

CDR3 coding DNA: TGTGCCAGCAGTCAACTTCGCACAGGGGCAGATGGCTACACCTTC. The encoded protein is CASSQLRTGADGYTF. The chain carries TRBV2 and TRBJ1-2; 7 positions agree with TRBD1. CDR3 size: 15 residues. Germline CDR1 reads SNHLY; CDR2 reads FYNNEI. V gave up 5 bases and J gave up 6 bases; unmatched junction bases: 12.